What follows are 13 T cell receptor beta chains derived from one specimen sequenced in a study of cytomegalovirus exposure and HLA in healthy donors. The PCR had 60 Vbeta and 13 Jbeta primers. The protocol was immunoSEQ multiplex PCR, while the TCRdb copy is restricted to in-frame clones and leaves out a portion. This repertoire shows 45,000 to 70,000 clones, about 80% found once; its top ten account for roughly 3.1%. Sequenced: PBMCs. The receptors were gathered from a man between 45 and 60 years old in good health and CMV-seronegative.

V usage is TRBV5-1 and J usage is TRBJ1-2, with 8 bases aligning to TRBD1. Unmatched junction bases numbered 7, after V lost 3 bases and J lost 6 bases. This CDR3 comprises 14 residues. Germline CDR1 and CDR2: SGHRS and YFSETQ. The CDR3 DNA reads as TGCGCCAGCAGCTGGAAGGACAGGGTGGATGGCTACACCTTC. It is translated as CASSWKDRVDGYTF.

The DNA of the CDR3 is TGCGCCAGCAGCTTTCGGGGGACGAGTCGTGAGCAGTTCTTC. Translation gives CASSFRGTSREQFF. The chain combines TRBV5-1 with TRBJ2-1; TRBD2 might be the D (6 bases). The CDR3 consists of 14 residues. Germline V CDR1 and CDR2: SGHRS, YFSETQ. Trimming took off 2 bases at V and 9 bases at J, with 15 bases between the two ends.

The CDR3 nucleotides are TGCGCCAGCAGCTTGGATGGGACAGCCACAGATACGCAGTATTTT. This codes for CASSLDGTATDTQYF. The rearrangement joins TRBV5-1 to TRBJ2-3; 7 nucleotides agree with TRBD1. Germline assignment: CDR1 SGHRS and CDR2 YFSETQ. V dropped 0 bases and J dropped 2; count of bases not matched to a gene: 3. The CDR3 has 15 amino acids.

The V and J genes are TRBV7-3 and TRBJ1-5; D is uncertain. The CDR3 has 14 amino acids. V dropped 2 bases and J dropped 4 bases, with 9 bases sitting between them. CDR1 SGHTA and CDR2 FQGTGA come from the germline V gene. The chain's CDR3 is CASSLSPGNQPQHF. The CDR3 DNA is TGTGCCAGCAGCTTATCTCCCGGGAATCAGCCCCAGCATTTT.

V is TRBV27 and J is TRBJ2-5; the match to TRBD2 covers 11 bases. There are 14 residues in the CDR3. J was trimmed by 5 bases and V by 9 bases; bases with no gene match: 8. The germline V gene has CDR1 MNHEY and CDR2 SMNVEV (reference sequence). The CDR3 loop is CASSRTSGLETQYF. The DNA for the CDR3 is TGTGCCAGTTCCCGGACTAGCGGGTTGGAGACCCAGTACTTC.

The chain links TRBV2 to TRBJ1-5, with TRBD1 identical over 8 bases. This CDR3 contains 14 residues. Trimming at V came to 6 bases and at J to 4 bases, leaving 5 bases not matched to a gene. From germline, CDR1 is SNHLY and CDR2 FYNNEI. The CDR3 bases are TGTGCCAGCAGAAACAGGGGGGTTAATCAGCCCCAGCATTTT. This sequence encodes CASRNRGVNQPQHF.

This clone has a single count. This chain links TRBV4-2 with TRBJ2-3; TRBD2 matches 11 bases. The germline gives CDR1 LGHNA, CDR2 YNFKEQ. This CDR3 is built from 19 residues. V lost 0 bases, J lost 4 bases, and 12 bases stayed unmatched. CDR3 region: CASSQDATSGGPGADTQYF. The CDR3 DNA reads TGTGCCAGCAGCCAAGATGCCACTAGCGGGGGACCTGGGGCAGATACGCAGTATTTT.

The CDR3 nucleotides are TGTGCCAGCAGTCCCGGCGGGACAGGGGACTACGAGCAGTACTTC. Amino acid sequence: CASSPGGTGDYEQYF. The chain joins TRBV28 to TRBJ2-7, with 10 bases identical to TRBD1. With 5 bases clipped from V and 3 bases from J, the junction kept 7 bases outside the gene matches. The CDR3 has 15 residues. The germline CDR1 and CDR2 sequences are MDHEN and SYDVKM. Using reference TRBV28 and TRBJ2-7 for the parts outside the CDR3, the full variable domain is DVKVTQSSRYLVKRTGEKVFLECVQDMDHENMFWYRQDPGLGLRLIYFSYDVKMKEKGDIPEGYSVSREKKERFSLILESASTNQTSMYLCASSPGGTGDYEQYFGPGTRLTVT.

The chain combines TRBV14 with TRBJ1-1; D is unclear. The CDR3 sequence is 13 residues long. V lost 4 bases, J lost 8 bases, and 14 bases lay in between. Germline V CDR1 and CDR2: SGHDN, FVKESK. This CDR3 is CASSLVGRGEAFF. CDR3 bases: TGTGCCAGCAGCCTAGTTGGCAGAGGAGAAGCTTTCTTT.

The chain joins TRBV6-5 to TRBJ1-2; D unclear. The ends were cut back, 3 bases at V and 2 bases at J, with 10 bases in the middle. The CDR3 length is 14 residues. CDR1 MNHEY and CDR2 SVGAGI come from the germline V gene. Written as DNA, the CDR3 is TGTGCCAGCAGTTATGACAAGACAAACTATGGCTACACCTTC. Amino acid sequence: CASSYDKTNYGYTF.

This chain links TRBV7-9 with TRBJ2-1; the D is unclear. The V gene's germline CDR1 is SEHNR and CDR2 FQNEAQ (reference sequence). Between the trimmed V and J ends, which lost 1 base and 4 bases, there was a span of 5 bases. The CDR3 consists of 13 residues. As DNA, the CDR3 is TGTGCCAGCAGCTTAGTTTCGTACAATGAGCAGTTCTTC. Protein sequence: CASSLVSYNEQFF.

This clone was seen just once. The chain combines TRBV5-6 with TRBJ2-7; D remains unclear. CDR1 is SGHDT, CDR2 YYEEEE, per germline. Trimming removed 2 bases at V and 0 bases at J, with 9 bases between. The CDR3 has 14 amino acids. CDR3 in amino acids: CASSFRLLSYEQYF. In DNA, the CDR3 is TGTGCCAGCAGCTTTAGACTCCTCTCCTACGAGCAGTACTTC.

CDR3 coding DNA: TGTGCCAGCACTCGACTAGCGACTAGCACAGATACGCAGTATTTT. Translated: CASTRLATSTDTQYF. This chain joins TRBV6-5 and TRBJ2-3; 8 nucleotides agree with TRBD2. This CDR3 is 15 amino acids long. Germline V lookup: CDR1 MNHEY, CDR2 SVGAGI. After removal of 7 bases from V and 0 bases from J, the junction contained 6 bases not matched to a gene.